The clone carrying this T cell receptor beta chain was seen a single time. Its specificity is not known. Sequence at one end of the junction differs from germline and may be a read error. This entry comes from a study of T cells after posttransplantation cyclophosphamide. CDR3 length equals 13 residues. Germline V gene sequence: CDR1 SGHNT, CDR2 YYREEE (reference sequence). Measured with immunoSEQ multiplex PCR; TCRdb has only the in-frame clones, and not every one. The sample has about 22,000 clones; roughly 90% are singletons. Study conclusions and caveats: TRB overlap between skin or GI tissue T cells and blood was limited. TRB clonality was highly associated with recipient CMV seropositivity and reactivation.

Cyclophosphamide on days +3 and +4 followed busulfan-fludarabine conditioning and a marrow graft. The starting material was PBMCs, obtained after allogeneic stem cell transplant with posttransplant cyclophosphamide. This receptor was identified in a female patient aged 25-40 years who received an allogeneic stem cell transplant from an unrelated donor, was CMV-positive, and had no GVHD. Some T cells may originate from the graft donor. This chain uses TRBV5-4 with TRBJ1-1, with TRBD1 matching over 7 bases. Written as DNA, the CDR3 is TGTGCCAGCAGCTCAGGGCCAGGGGGGTTATCCCGATTT. Its translation is CASSSGPGGLSRF.